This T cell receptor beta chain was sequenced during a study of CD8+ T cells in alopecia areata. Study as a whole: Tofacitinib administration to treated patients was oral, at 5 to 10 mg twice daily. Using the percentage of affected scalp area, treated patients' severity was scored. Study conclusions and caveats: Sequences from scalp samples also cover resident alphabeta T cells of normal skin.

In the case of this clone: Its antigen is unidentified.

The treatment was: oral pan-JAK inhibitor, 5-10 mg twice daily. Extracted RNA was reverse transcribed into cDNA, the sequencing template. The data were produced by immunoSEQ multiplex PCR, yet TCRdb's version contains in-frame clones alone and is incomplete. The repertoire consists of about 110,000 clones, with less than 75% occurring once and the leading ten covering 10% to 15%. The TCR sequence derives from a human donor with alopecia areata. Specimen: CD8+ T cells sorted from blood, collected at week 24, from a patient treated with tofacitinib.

CDR3 in amino acids: CATSLAREGDNEQFF. In DNA, the CDR3 is TGTGCCACCAGCCTGGCCAGGGAGGGGGACAATGAGCAGTTCTTC. This chain links TRBV15 with TRBJ2-1; possible D gene TRBD2, 7 bases. Germline loops: CDR1 LNHNV, CDR2 YYDKDF (reference sequence). This CDR3 spans 15 amino acids. V lost 5 bases to trimming and J lost 5 bases, with 16 bases between them.